The text below deals with one T cell receptor (beta chain). Its matching antigen is unknown. Read coverage stops 3 residues before the CDR3 terminus; the germline J gene supplies the remainder. Blood came from CVID subjects not ill and not taking immunomodulatory or immunosuppressive medication. Using immunoSEQ multiplex PCR, the repertoire was profiled, and TCRdb retains in-frame clones only, with some absent. The sample includes approximately 30,000 clones, none of them occurring once. The data originate from a study of T cell clonality in common variable immunodeficiency. The CDR3 contains 14 residues. CDR1 is MNHNS and CDR2 is SASEGT in the germline V gene. V lost 1 base and J 7 bases, leaving 11 bases between the germline ends. Study conclusions and caveats: Compared with healthy controls, CVID subjects showed increased TCRbeta clonality, mostly in about a third. CVID subjects shared fewer TCRbeta clones than healthy controls did. In common variable immunodeficiency, TCR beta chains reportedly carried fewer deletions and N-nucleotide insertions. What drives increased CVID clonality needs T cell subpopulation sequencing.

Sequencing used peripheral blood mononuclear cells. The receptor was isolated from a human donor with common variable immunodeficiency. The chain has TRBV6-1 and TRBJ1-5; possible D gene TRBD1, 6 bases. The CDR3 here is CASSEEGGGQPQHF. The covered CDR3 bases are TGTGCCAGCAGTGAAGAAGGGGGGGGCCAGCCC.